The clone carrying this T cell receptor beta chain was found a few times. Its antigen is currently unknown. The sample carries other DNA sequences with the same CDR3. This sample was taken from a study of cytomegalovirus exposure and HLA in healthy donors. Overall study findings and caveats: There were 160 or so TCR beta chains listed as cytomegalovirus-associated. Donor immune exposure was known only as CMV serostatus.

PCR used 60 Vbeta primers and 13 Jbeta primers. The assay was immunoSEQ multiplex PCR, and TCRdb's table has in-frame clones only and misses some. The table lists around 150,000 clones, around 79% of them singletons. This sequence was found in a male donor in good health and CMV-seronegative. Source material: PBMCs.

Here the CDR3 DNA reads TGCAGTGCTCCAGTGAACACTGAAGCTTTCTTT. Translation: CSAPVNTEAFF. The rearrangement joins TRBV20-1 to TRBJ1-1; D unresolved. CDR1 DFQATT and CDR2 SNEGSKA come from the germline V gene (reference sequence). Trimming removed 5 bases from V and 0 bases from J, with 4 bases in between. The CDR3 is made up of 11 amino acids.